The 27 T cell receptor beta chains below were found in one sample sequenced in a study of T cell repertoires in cytomegalovirus infection. TCRdb called the reads again in MiXCR, with one record for every CDR3 protein. This sample has 250,000 to 400,000 distinct CDR3 sequences, with around 25% found just once. These receptors are not linked to any known antigen. Material: cultured PBMCs, obtained from culture after CMV antigen stimulation. The receptors here all came from a human donor in good health (CMV status not recorded). Some clones in this sample may be carry-over from other donors' samples.

There are many counts of this clonotype. The chain uses TRBV6-1 and TRBJ2-5; D perhaps matches TRBD1 (6 bases). Trimming pared 5 bases from V and 1 base from J, leaving 8 bases between. This CDR3 is built from 13 residues. Germline assignment: CDR1 MNHNS and CDR2 SASEGT. DNA for the CDR3: TGTGCCAGCAGTATGGGGGCCCAAGAGACCCAGTACTTC. Translated, it gives CASSMGAQETQYF.

This clonotype was seen repeatedly, ten times or more. The chain joins TRBV7-2 to TRBJ2-1; the match to TRBD2 covers 12 bases. CDR1 and CDR2 from the germline V gene are SGHTA and FQGNSA. V shed 5 bases and J 7 bases; nucleotides not matched to a gene: 3. The CDR3 extends over 14 amino acids. The chain's CDR3 is CASSRTSGKNEQFF. DNA for the CDR3: TGTGCCAGCAGCCGGACTAGCGGGAAAAATGAGCAGTTCTTC. Drawing the rest from reference TRBV7-2 and TRBJ2-1, the complete variable domain is GAGVSQSPSNKVTEKGKDVELRCDPISGHTALYWYRQSLGQGLEFLIYFQGNSAPDKSGLPSDRFSAERTGGSVSTLTIQRTQQEDSAVYLCASSRTSGKNEQFFGPGTRLTVL.

This clonotype was seen many times. The rearrangement uses TRBV7-2 and TRBJ2-1; 9 positions match TRBD2. The germline V gene has CDR1 SGHTA and CDR2 FQGNSA. Trimming took 0 bases from V and 7 from J; bases not matched to a gene: 7. There are 16 residues in the CDR3. Here the CDR3 DNA reads TGTGCCAGCAGCTTAGCCGCTAGCGGGGTGGGTAATGAGCAGTTCTTC. Residues: CASSLAASGVGNEQFF.

The V call is TRBV7-2, the J call TRBJ1-2, with D perhaps matching TRBD1 (5 bases). Germline V gene sequence: CDR1 SGHTA, CDR2 FQGNSA. The V end lost 4 bases, the J end lost 4 bases, and 10 bases lay between the germline ends. The CDR3 has 13 residues. In DNA form, the CDR3 reads TGTGCCAGCAGCTCGGGGGGACTCTATGGCTACACCTTC. It yields the protein CASSSGGLYGYTF.

This clonotype was seen more than once but under ten times. This chain uses TRBV19 with TRBJ1-2; the D gene is possibly TRBD1 (6 bases). V shed 5 bases and J shed 1 base, with 14 bases lying between them. Per the germline V gene, CDR1 is LNHDA and CDR2 is SQIVND (reference sequence). This CDR3 spans 15 amino acids. CDR3 loop: CASSGRTAYNYGYTF. CDR3 bases: TGTGCCAGTAGTGGTCGGACAGCTTATAACTATGGCTACACCTTC.

Many counts were recorded for this clonotype. The V gene is TRBV7-2, the J gene TRBJ2-4; the match to TRBD2 covers 16 bases. The CDR3 extends over 22 amino acids. V lost 0 bases, J lost 0 bases, and 11 bases stayed unmatched. Germline V gene data show CDR1 as SGHTA and CDR2 as FQGNSA. CDR3 DNA sequence: TGTGCCAGCAGCTTAGCGGGGACTAGCGGGAGGGCCCGACCCCTAGCCAAAAACATTCAGTACTTC. It encodes CASSLAGTSGRARPLAKNIQYF.

The V and J genes are TRBV27 and TRBJ2-2, with D perhaps TRBD2 (6 bases). With 2 bases removed from V and 6 bases from J, the gap between germline ends came to 10 bases. The CDR3 spans 14 residues. CDR1 is MNHEY, CDR2 SMNVEV, per germline (reference sequence). This chain's CDR3 is CASSLIGGAGELFF. CDR3 sequence (DNA): TGTGCCAGCAGTTTAATCGGGGGTGCCGGGGAGCTGTTTTTT.

V gene TRBV7-9 combines with J gene TRBJ2-3, with D maybe TRBD1 (5 bases). With 2 bases removed from V and 5 bases from J, the gap between germline ends came to 11 bases. The CDR3 loop spans 14 amino acids. Germline CDR1 reads SEHNR; CDR2 reads FQNEAQ (reference sequence). CDR3 in amino acids: CASSLTDKIDTQYF. CDR3 bases: TGTGCCAGCAGCTTAACGGACAAGATAGATACGCAGTATTTT.

The chain joins TRBV7-6 to TRBJ1-2; no clear D gene. CDR1 is SGHVS, CDR2 FNYEAQ, per germline. The V and J ends lost 4 bases and 7 bases respectively, with 10 bases between them. The CDR3 is 12 residues long. The CDR3 is CASSYKAGGYTF. The CDR3 DNA reads as TGTGCCAGCAGCTACAAGGCCGGTGGCTACACCTTC.

A few counts support this clonotype. J is TRBJ2-1 and V is TRBV11-2, with 8 positions matching TRBD2. Germline CDR1 and CDR2: SGHAT and FQNNGV. The junction had 3 bases not matched to a gene; V was cut back by 0 bases and J by 2 bases. The CDR3 totals 16 residues. This CDR3 is CASSLEPAGAYNEQFF. The CDR3 DNA follows: TGTGCCAGCAGCTTAGAGCCAGCGGGAGCCTACAATGAGCAGTTCTTC. Full variable domain (remainder filled in from reference TRBV11-2 and TRBJ2-1): EAGVAQSPRYKIIEKRQSVAFWCNPISGHATLYWYQQILGQGPKLLIQFQNNGVVDDSQLPKDRFSAERLKGVDSTLKIQPAKLEDSAVYLCASSLEPAGAYNEQFFGPGTRLTVL.

The genes are TRBV5-6 and TRBJ1-1; D might be TRBD1 (5 bases). V lost 0 bases and J 0 bases, leaving 15 bases between the germline ends. CDR1 is SGHDT, CDR2 YYEEEE, per germline. This CDR3 is 17 amino acids long. The CDR3 DNA is TGTGCCAGCAGCTTGGCCGGGGCAAAACCTCTGAACACTGAAGCTTTCTTT. This encodes CASSLAGAKPLNTEAFF.

This clonotype was detected a few times. The chain carries TRBV6-2 or TRBV6-3 and TRBJ2-3, with 11 positions matching TRBD1. V dropped 4 bases and J dropped 5; count of bases not matched to a gene: 5. The CDR3 is 15 residues long. Germline lookup yields CDR1 MNHEY and CDR2 SVGEGT. In nucleotides, the CDR3 is TGTGCCAGCAGTTTATGGACAGGGGGCGTAGATACGCAGTATTTT. It encodes CASSLWTGGVDTQYF.

V gene TRBV7-4 combines with J gene TRBJ1-2; 10 bases fit TRBD1. This CDR3 contains 17 residues. Germline-derived CDR1 and CDR2 are SGHVT and SQSDAQ. The V segment lost 0 bases and the J segment 0 bases; nucleotides outside the gene matches: 4. CDR3 region: CASSLAGQGRANYGYTF. The CDR3 DNA reads TGTGCCAGCAGCTTAGCGGGACAGGGGAGAGCTAACTATGGCTACACCTTC.

The chain employs TRBV19 and TRBJ2-5, with a weak D call TRBD1 (6 bases). This CDR3 is built from 17 residues. Germline V lookup: CDR1 LNHDA, CDR2 SQIVND (reference sequence). Trimming left V 4 bases short and J 0 bases short, with 18 bases between. The CDR3 reads CASSTGLGTTNQETQYF. The DNA for the CDR3 is TGTGCCAGTAGTACTGGCCTCGGGACAACTAACCAAGAGACCCAGTACTTC.

The rearrangement uses TRBV13 and TRBJ2-3; D is perhaps TRBD2 (5 bases). The V end lost 0 bases, the J end lost 0 bases, and 10 bases lay between the germline ends. Per the germline V gene, CDR1 is PRHDT and CDR2 is FYEKMQ (reference sequence). This CDR3 comprises 16 residues. The CDR3 reads CASSLGPGISTDTQYF. For the CDR3, the DNA is TGTGCCAGCAGCTTAGGCCCCGGGATAAGCACAGATACGCAGTATTTT. The entire variable domain, with the rest obtained from reference TRBV13 and TRBJ2-3, is as follows: AAGVIQSPRHLIKEKRETATLKCYPIPRHDTVYWYQQGPGQDPQFLISFYEKMQSDKGSIPDRFSAQQFSDYHSELNMSSLELGDSALYFCASSLGPGISTDTQYFGPGTRLTVL.

This clonotype was observed many times. The genes are TRBV7-2 and TRBJ2-6; D might be TRBD2 (5 bases). Germline V lookup: CDR1 SGHTA, CDR2 FQGNSA. Deletions cut 1 base from V and 1 base from J, with 8 bases between. This CDR3 region has 16 residues. This chain's CDR3 is CASSLGRASGANVLTF. The CDR3 nucleotides read TGTGCCAGCAGCTTAGGGCGGGCGTCTGGGGCCAACGTCCTGACTTTC. Drawing the rest from reference TRBV7-2 and TRBJ2-6, the complete variable domain is GAGVSQSPSNKVTEKGKDVELRCDPISGHTALYWYRQSLGQGLEFLIYFQGNSAPDKSGLPSDRFSAERTGGSVSTLTIQRTQQEDSAVYLCASSLGRASGANVLTFGAGSRLTVL.

This chain joins TRBV6-2 or TRBV6-3 and TRBJ1-1; D call uncertain. The CDR3 has 13 residues. V was shortened by 7 bases and J by 11 bases, with 20 bases between the two germline ends. Germline CDR1 MNHEY, CDR2 SVGEGT. The CDR3 reads CASINYGPGGAFF. In DNA, the CDR3 is TGTGCCAGCATCAATTACGGGCCTGGAGGGGCTTTCTTT.

The chain employs TRBV20-1 and TRBJ1-5, with D perhaps TRBD1 (6 bases). Per the germline V gene, CDR1 is DFQATT and CDR2 is SNEGSKA (reference sequence). This CDR3 spans 13 amino acids. Trimming removed 7 bases from V and 5 bases from J, with 15 bases in between. The CDR3 coding sequence is TGCAGTGGTCAAGGGGGGTTGGATCAGCCCCAGCATTTT. Its translation is CSGQGGLDQPQHF.

In its sample, this clonotype is large (0.1 to 1%). V is TRBV7-2 and J is TRBJ2-5, with 12 nucleotides matching TRBD2. The ends lost 2 bases at V and 5 bases at J; junction bases unmatched: 12. The CDR3 loop spans 18 amino acids. The germline V gene has CDR1 SGHTA and CDR2 FQGNSA. The CDR3 coding sequence is TGTGCCAGCAGCTTAAGACCGCTAGCGGGAGGGAATGGGGAGACCCAGTACTTC. Translating gives CASSLRPLAGGNGETQYF.

Notes on this clonotype: An end of the junction does not agree with germline; a read error may underlie this. V gene TRBV7-2 combines with J gene TRBJ1-1; D ambiguous. Germline CDR1 is SGHTA and CDR2 is FQGNSA. The CDR3 has 12 residues. The CDR3 region has the DNA TGTGCCAGCACTCAAAATGTGTGGGGAGCTCTCTTT. Protein product: CASTQNVWGALF.

A few counts support this clonotype. The chain joins TRBV11-2 to TRBJ1-3, with D tentatively TRBD1 (5 bases). Germline V gives CDR1 SGHAT, CDR2 FQNNGV. The V end lost 2 bases, the J end lost 0 bases, and 8 bases lay between the germline ends. There are 15 residues in the CDR3. CDR3 coding DNA: TGTGCCAGCAGCTTAAGGGGCTACTCTGGAAACACCATATATTTT. The encoded protein is CASSLRGYSGNTIYF.

This clonotype was observed a few times. The V call is TRBV7-9, the J call TRBJ1-4, with a possible D match to TRBD1 (5 bases). The germline gives CDR1 SEHNR, CDR2 FQNEAQ (reference sequence). This CDR3 comprises 12 residues. The germline V and J ends were trimmed by 5 bases and 8 bases, with 9 bases remaining between them. CDR3 loop: CASSRDLEKLFF. The CDR3 DNA follows: TGTGCCAGCAGCCGGGACCTCGAAAAACTGTTTTTT.

This clonotype was seen a single time. V and J are TRBV30 and TRBJ2-5; no clear D gene. V was cut by 1 base and J by 5 bases, with 5 bases left in between. Germline-derived CDR1 and CDR2 are GTSNPN and SVGIG (reference sequence). CDR3 length: 11 residues. CDR3 region: CAWSGLETQYF. For the CDR3, the DNA is TGTGCCTGGAGTGGTTTGGAGACCCAGTACTTC.

The genes are TRBV20-1 and TRBJ1-4; possibly TRBD1 for D (5 bases). CDR3 length equals 13 residues. Trimming left V 6 bases short and J 3 bases short, with 11 bases between. The germline V gene encodes CDR1 DFQATT and CDR2 SNEGSKA (reference sequence). CDR3 DNA: TGCAGTGCCCCCGAGACAGCTAATGAAAAACTGTTTTTT. It codes for CSAPETANEKLFF.

The genes are TRBV11-3 and TRBJ2-3; D might be TRBD1 or TRBD2, each matching 5 bases. The CDR3 is 15 residues long. Germline values: CDR1 SGHNT, CDR2 YENEEA. Trimming removed 5 bases at V and 4 bases at J, with 16 bases between. The CDR3 sequence is CASSAGASIADTQYF. CDR3 nucleotides: TGTGCCAGCAGCGCCGGGGCTAGTATCGCAGATACGCAGTATTTT. The whole variable domain, remainder taken from reference TRBV11-3 and TRBJ2-3, is EAGVVQSPRYKIIEKKQPVAFWCNPISGHNTLYWYLQNLGQGPELLIRYENEEAVDDSQLPKDRFSAERLKGVDSTLKIQPAELGDSAVYLCASSAGASIADTQYFGPGTRLTVL.

This clonotype was seen more than once but under ten times. The chain employs TRBV4-3 and TRBJ2-3; 13 bases map to TRBD2. V lost 6 bases, J lost 5 bases, and 8 bases stayed unmatched. Per the germline V gene, CDR1 is LGHNA and CDR2 is YSLEER. The CDR3 spans 16 residues. This CDR3 reads CASSLGLAGEGDTQYF. CDR3 nucleotide sequence: TGCGCCAGCAGTCTCGGACTAGCGGGAGAAGGAGATACGCAGTATTTT.

This clonotype came up a few times. This chain links TRBV7-6 with TRBJ2-1; 7 bases line up with TRBD2. This CDR3 region has 16 residues. CDR1 SGHVS and CDR2 FNYEAQ come from the germline V gene. Losses at the gene ends were 5 bases for V and 5 bases for J; bases not matched to a gene: 12. The CDR3 nucleotides are TGTGCCAGCAGCCCCGGAGTTGGGGGGGGAAACAATGAGCAGTTCTTC. Residues: CASSPGVGGGNNEQFF.